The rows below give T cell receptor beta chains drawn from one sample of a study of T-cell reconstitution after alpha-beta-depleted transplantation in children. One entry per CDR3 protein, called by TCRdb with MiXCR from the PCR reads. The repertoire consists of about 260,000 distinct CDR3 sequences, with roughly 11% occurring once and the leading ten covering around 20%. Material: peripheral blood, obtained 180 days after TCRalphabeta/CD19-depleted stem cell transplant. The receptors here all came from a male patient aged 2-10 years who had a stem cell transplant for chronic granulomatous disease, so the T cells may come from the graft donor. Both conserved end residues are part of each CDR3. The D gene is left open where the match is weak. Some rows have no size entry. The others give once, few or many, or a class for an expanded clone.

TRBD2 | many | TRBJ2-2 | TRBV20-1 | CSARIAGAGELFF | TGCAGTGCTAGAATAGCGGGAGCCGGGGAGCTGTTTTTT
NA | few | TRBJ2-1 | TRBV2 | CASEDRTAYNEQFF | TGTGCCAGCGAAGATAGGACAGCTTACAATGAGCAGTTCTTC
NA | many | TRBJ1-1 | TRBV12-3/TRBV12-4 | CASFMGVNTEAFF | TGTGCCAGCTTTATGGGGGTTAACACTGAAGCTTTCTTT
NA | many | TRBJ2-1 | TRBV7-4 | CASSLNGGAYNEQFF | TGTGCCAGCAGCTTAAACGGGGGTGCCTACAATGAGCAGTTCTTC
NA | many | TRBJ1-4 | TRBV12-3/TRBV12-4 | CASSSGLRSTPNEKLFF | TGTGCCAGCAGTTCGGGCCTTAGATCTACCCCTAATGAAAAACTGTTTTTT
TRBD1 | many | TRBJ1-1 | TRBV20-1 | CSARGQSNTEAFF | TGCAGTGCTAGGGGACAGTCGAACACTGAAGCTTTCTTT
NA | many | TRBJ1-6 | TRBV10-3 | CAISGQGATYNSPLHF | TGTGCCATCAGTGGGCAGGGTGCGACCTATAATTCACCCCTCCACTTT
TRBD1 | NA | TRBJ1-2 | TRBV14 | CASRRQGLDGYTF | TGTGCCAGCAGGCGACAGGGACTGGACGGCTACACCTTC
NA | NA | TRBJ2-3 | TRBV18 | CASSPILARGTDTQYF | TGTGCCAGCTCACCTATCCTAGCGCGAGGAACAGATACGCAGTATTTT
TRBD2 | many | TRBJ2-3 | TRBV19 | CASSMVAGSTDTQYF | TGTGCCAGTAGTATGGTAGCGGGGAGCACAGATACGCAGTATTTT
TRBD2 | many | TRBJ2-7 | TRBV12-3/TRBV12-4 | CASSFGSNWQRPGLAEQYF | TGTGCCAGCAGTTTCGGGTCCAACTGGCAGCGACCGGGACTAGCGGAGCAGTACTTC
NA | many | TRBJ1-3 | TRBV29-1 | CSVVQGNSGNTIYF | TGCAGCGTCGTACAGGGAAACTCTGGAAACACCATATATTTT
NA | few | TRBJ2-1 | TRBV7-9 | CASSPSLPSGYNEQFF | TGTGCCAGCAGCCCAAGTCTACCATCAGGGTACAATGAGCAGTTCTTC
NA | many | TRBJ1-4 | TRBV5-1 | CASRLLGNEKLFF | TGCGCCAGCCGCCTTTTGGGTAATGAAAAACTGTTTTTT
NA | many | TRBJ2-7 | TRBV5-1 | CASTYSGSYEQYF | TGCGCCAGCACCTACTCGGGGAGCTACGAGCAGTACTTC
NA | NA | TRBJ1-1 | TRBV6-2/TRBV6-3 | CASSLEKTEAFF | TGTGCCAGCAGTTTGGAGAAAACAGAAGCTTTCTTT
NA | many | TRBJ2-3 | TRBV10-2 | CASLMGGSRDTQYF | TGCGCCAGCCTAATGGGGGGATCGAGAGATACGCAGTATTTT
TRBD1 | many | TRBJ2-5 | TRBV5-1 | CASSLDRGFQETQYF | TGCGCCAGCAGCTTGGACAGGGGGTTTCAAGAGACCCAGTACTTC
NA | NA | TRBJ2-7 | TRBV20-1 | CSARYQMLWEQYF | TGCAGTGCTAGATATCAAATGCTTTGGGAGCAGTACTTC
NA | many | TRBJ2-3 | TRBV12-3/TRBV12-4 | CASSLLAPDTQYF | TGTGCCAGCAGTTTACTAGCCCCAGATACGCAGTATTTT
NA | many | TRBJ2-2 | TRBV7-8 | CASSLVSGELFF | TGTGCCAGCAGCTTAGTTAGCGGGGAGCTGTTTTTT